This TCR beta chain was recorded in a study of shared clonotypes between healthy human individuals. Study-wide context: Three CD4 naive, three CD4 memory, two CD8 naive and one CD8 memory plate were used per donor.

The naive CD8 fraction comprised CD45RO-negative cells positively selected for CCR7 and excluded terminally differentiated effector memory CD45RA+ cells. Regarding the study as a whole: In the sorted subsets, rarefaction showed sequencing was incomplete despite large depth. Estimated richness was generally greater in naive than memory subsets.

Notes on this clone: Its antigen is undetermined.

Sequencing used immunoSEQ multiplex PCR; TCRdb keeps in-frame clones, though not all of them. The table shows some 2,000,000 clones, with about 94% occurring only once. The CDR3 extends over 13 amino acids. Germline CDR1 MGHDK, CDR2 SYGVNS. V lost 4 bases, J lost 7 bases, and 13 bases lay in between. This clonotype was obtained from a man between 18 and 35 years old in good health. Sequenced sample: naive CD8+ T cells sorted from blood. V gene TRBV25-1 combines with J gene TRBJ1-2; the D is unclear. The CDR3 nucleotides are TGTGCCAGCAGTGGCGACGAGATTGGTGGCTACACCTTC. This sequence encodes CASSGDEIGGYTF.